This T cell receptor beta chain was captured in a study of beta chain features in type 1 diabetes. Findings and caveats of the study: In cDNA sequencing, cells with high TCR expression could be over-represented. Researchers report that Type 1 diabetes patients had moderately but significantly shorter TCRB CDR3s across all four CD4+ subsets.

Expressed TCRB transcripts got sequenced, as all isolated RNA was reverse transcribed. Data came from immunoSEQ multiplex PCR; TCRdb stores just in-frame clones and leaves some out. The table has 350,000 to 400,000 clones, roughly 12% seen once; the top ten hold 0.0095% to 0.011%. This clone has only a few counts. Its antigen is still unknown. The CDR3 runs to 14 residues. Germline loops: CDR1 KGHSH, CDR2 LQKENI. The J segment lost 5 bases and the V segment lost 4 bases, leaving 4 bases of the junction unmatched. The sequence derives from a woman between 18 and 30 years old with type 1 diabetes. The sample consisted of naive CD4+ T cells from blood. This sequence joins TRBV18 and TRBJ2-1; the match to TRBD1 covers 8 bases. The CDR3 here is CASSLWTGNNEQFF. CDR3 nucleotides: TGTGCCAGCTCACTTTGGACAGGGAACAATGAGCAGTTCTTC.